This T cell receptor (beta chain) comes out of a study of T cells in Graves' hyperthyroidism and ophthalmopathy. Study results and caveats: Most thyroid clonotypes expanded above 0.001 were also detected in blood.

Patients with ophthalmopathy all had a Clinical Activity Score of at least 3, a NOSPECS grade of at least 4 and duration under 3 months. RNA transcripts were the template for amplifying TCR beta CDR3 regions. The study used the HTBI primer set for a first-round RT-PCR of the TCR CDR3. TCRdb independently ran MiXCR on the multiplex PCR reads; one entry per CDR3 protein. The sample holds about 530,000 distinct CDR3 sequences; 15% to 20% are singletons and the top ten take roughly 18%. Germline CDR1 DFQATT, CDR2 SNEGSKA (reference sequence). The CDR3 contains 15 residues. With 5 bases clipped from V and 4 bases from J, the junction kept 6 bases outside the gene matches. This clonotype was observed many times. Its antigen is undetermined.

The chain carries TRBV20-1 and TRBJ2-1; 12 bases align to TRBD2. The TCR originated in a woman aged 18-29 years with Graves' ophthalmopathy. The specimen was blood. DNA of the CDR3: TGCAGTGCTCCGGGACTAGCGGGTACTTACAATGAGCAGTTCTTC. Translating gives CSAPGLAGTYNEQFF.